The clone carrying this T cell receptor (beta chain) was detected many times. Its cognate antigen is unknown. The length of the CDR3 is 15 residues. The V and J ends lost 6 bases and 5 bases, in that order; junction bases with no gene match: 11. Germline V gene data show CDR1 as SNHLY and CDR2 as FYNNEI. Template material for amplifying TCR beta CDR3 regions consisted of RNA transcripts. In the first-round RT-PCR of the TCR CDR3, the HTBI primer set was used. A single record per CDR3 protein comes from TCRdb applying MiXCR to the multiplex PCR reads. Of 600,000 to 650,000 distinct CDR3 sequences listed, about a sixth are singletons. Patients were aged 18 to 65, had disease duration under 2 months, and had newly diagnosed hyperthyroidism. A patient was excluded if there was uncontrolled infection, other autoimmune disease, pregnancy or lactation. The data are from a study of T cells in Graves' hyperthyroidism and ophthalmopathy.

Whole-study results and caveats: Ophthalmopathy, which appeared later, was predicted by the model a median 6.5 months before onset.

This chain links TRBV2 with TRBJ2-3, with 7 bases matching TRBD1. The receptor comes from a woman in her twenties or thirties with Graves' hyperthyroidism. The specimen sequenced was blood. CDR3 in amino acids: CASSGSGQTGDTQYF. The CDR3 coding sequence is TGTGCCAGCAGCGGATCGGGACAGACGGGAGATACGCAGTATTTT.